This T cell receptor beta chain was profiled in a study of T cell responses to AZD1222 COVID-19 vaccine. Generated by immunoSEQ multiplex PCR, the TCRdb table keeps only in-frame clones and is missing some. The data contain approximately 210,000 clones, roughly 94% of them singletons. This sample comprised peripheral blood, obtained 28 days after the second dose of the MenACWY control vaccine. This clonotype originated in an adult who received the MenACWY meningococcal vaccine as a control.

CDR3 sequence reads: CASSLPGASNIQYF. In nucleotides, the CDR3 is TGCGCCAGCAGCTTGCCAGGGGCCTCAAACATTCAGTACTTC. The chain links TRBV5-1 to TRBJ2-4; TRBD1 might be the D (6 bases). The V end lost 1 base, the J end lost 6 bases, and 11 bases lay between the germline ends. CDR1 and CDR2 (germline): SGHRS, YFSETQ. The CDR3 is made up of 14 amino acids.